Following are 32 T cell receptor beta chains from one sample sequenced in a study of cytomegalovirus exposure and HLA in healthy donors. Here immunoSEQ multiplex PCR was the method, and the copy in TCRdb shows in-frame clones only, minus some. The sample contains 150,000 to 200,000 clones, roughly 83% of which appear only once. Sequencing was done on a sample of PBMCs. The receptors come from a man younger than 45 in good health and CMV-seropositive.

Written as DNA, the CDR3 is TGTGCCAGCAAACCAGGGGGAGGTGGGACTTACGAGCAGTACTTC. Its translation is CASKPGGGGTYEQYF. This chain connects TRBV21-1 to TRBJ2-7; the DNA was not compared with TRBD1, the D call given in the table. TRBV21-1 is a recognized pseudogene. The CDR3 has 15 residues.

This chain connects TRBV9 to TRBJ1-1, with 9 bases matching TRBD1. V gave up 4 bases and J gave up 1 base; unmatched junction bases: 5. Germline V lookup: CDR1 SGDLS, CDR2 YYNGEE. The CDR3 is 15 amino acids. The CDR3 sequence is CASSLTGQGNTEAFF. CDR3 nucleotides: TGTGCCAGCAGCCTTACGGGACAGGGGAACACTGAAGCTTTCTTT.

V usage is TRBV7-6 and J usage is TRBJ2-1; the match to TRBD1 covers 9 bases. The length of the CDR3 is 17 residues. Trimming cost V 5 bases and J 0 bases; bases outside gene matches: 8. CDR1 is SGHVS, CDR2 FNYEAQ, per germline. CDR3 sequence: CASSIDRGMSSYNEQFF. The CDR3 DNA is TGTGCCAGCAGCATCGACAGGGGGATGAGCTCCTACAATGAGCAGTTCTTC. Looking up the rest from reference TRBV7-6 and TRBJ2-1 gives the full variable domain: GAGVSQSPRYKVTKRGQDVALRCDPISGHVSLYWYRQALGQGPEFLTYFNYEAQQDKSGLPNDRFSAERPEGSISTLTIQRTEQRDSAMYRCASSIDRGMSSYNEQFFGPGTRLTVL.

The genes are TRBV5-1 and TRBJ1-1; possibly TRBD1 for D (6 bases). The CDR3 spans 13 residues. V was trimmed by 2 bases and J by 4 bases, leaving 9 bases between them. Germline V lookup: CDR1 SGHRS, CDR2 YFSETQ. The CDR3 reads CASSFSRGTEAFF. The DNA for the CDR3 is TGCGCCAGCAGCTTCTCCAGGGGCACTGAAGCTTTCTTT.

The chain carries TRBV27 and TRBJ2-7, with 10 nucleotides matching TRBD2. Germline V gives CDR1 MNHEY, CDR2 SMNVEV (reference sequence). J was trimmed by 3 bases and V by 1 base; bases with no gene match: 9. The CDR3 is made up of 17 amino acids. In DNA form, the CDR3 reads TGTGCCAGCAGTTTATGGGCTAGCGGGGGAGCCCACTACGAGCAGTACTTC. Its translation is CASSLWASGGAHYEQYF.

The chain has TRBV6-5 and TRBJ1-5; 7 nucleotides agree with TRBD1. V shed 6 bases and J 4 bases; nucleotides not matched to a gene: 6. The CDR3 extends over 14 amino acids. Germline CDR1 is MNHEY and CDR2 is SVGAGI. CDR3 region: CASSRGERNQPQHF. DNA for the CDR3: TGTGCCAGCAGCAGGGGGGAGAGGAATCAGCCCCAGCATTTT.

This chain links TRBV19 with TRBJ2-7; 10 bases line up with TRBD2. CDR3 size: 15 residues. Germline CDR1 and CDR2: LNHDA and SQIVND (reference sequence). With 2 bases clipped from V and 9 bases from J, the junction kept 10 bases outside the gene matches. The CDR3 region is CASSIREREGFVQYF. The CDR3 DNA reads TGTGCCAGTAGTATACGAGAGCGGGAGGGCTTTGTGCAGTACTTC.

The rearrangement uses TRBV5-1 and TRBJ1-1, with 9 bases matching TRBD1. Germline-derived CDR1 and CDR2 are SGHRS and YFSETQ. V was clipped by 3 bases and J by 6 bases; unmatched bases: 9. The CDR3 runs 15 residues. The CDR3 DNA follows: TGCGCCAGCAGCTCCCCGGAACAGGGGGCTCCTGAAGCTTTCTTT. Protein sequence: CASSSPEQGAPEAFF.

This clone was seen a few times. This chain joins TRBV6-1 and TRBJ2-7; D unclear. Trimming pared 9 bases from V and 4 bases from J, leaving 10 bases between. CDR3 length: 11 amino acids. Looked up from germline, CDR1 is MNHNS and CDR2 is SASEGT. CDR3 coding DNA: TGTGCCAGTACAGAGTATTACGAGCAGTACTTC. It translates to CASTEYYEQYF.

The sample holds one count of this clone. The chain couples TRBV6-5 to TRBJ1-1, with a weak D call TRBD1 (5 bases). Trimming removed 1 base at V and 8 bases at J, with 11 bases between. The CDR3 is 13 residues long. CDR1 MNHEY and CDR2 SVGAGI come from the germline V gene. In DNA form, the CDR3 reads TGTGCCAGCAGTTACTGGCAGGGAACCGAAGCTTTCTTT. Protein: CASSYWQGTEAFF.

This clone was recorded once. The V and J genes are TRBV4-1 and TRBJ1-5; D not certain. V was shortened by 0 bases and J by 5 bases, with 8 bases between the two germline ends. Germline V gene sequence: CDR1 MGHRA, CDR2 YSYEKL. The CDR3 loop spans 14 amino acids. DNA for the CDR3: TGCGCCAGCAGCCAAGATCGCGGTCATCAGCCCCAGCATTTT. Its translation is CASSQDRGHQPQHF.

The chain combines TRBV15 with TRBJ2-7; D is ambiguous. From germline, CDR1 is LNHNV and CDR2 YYDKDF (reference sequence). Trimming cost V 1 base and J 2 bases, with 6 bases left between them. CDR3 size: 13 residues. CDR3 in DNA: TGTGCCACCAGCAGAGGTACTACCTACGAGCAGTACTTC. Encoded protein: CATSRGTTYEQYF.

This rearrangement joins TRBV5-4 to TRBJ1-1; D remains unclear. Germline V gene lookup returns CDR1 SGHNT and CDR2 YYREEE (reference sequence). V lost 0 bases and J lost 3, with 15 bases in between. CDR3 length equals 16 residues. The CDR3 spells CASSLGHSLSYTEAFF. The DNA for the CDR3 is TGTGCCAGCAGCTTGGGGCACAGCCTCTCTTACACTGAAGCTTTCTTT.

This clone was recorded only once. This chain uses TRBV7-3 with TRBJ2-5; 7 positions match TRBD2. Trimming removed 10 bases from V and 4 bases from J; junction bases left unmatched: 12. CDR1 is SGHTA and CDR2 is FQGTGA in the germline V gene. CDR3 size: 14 residues. The CDR3 DNA reads as TGTGCCACCGCTCCTAACGGGGGGTCAGAGACCCAGTACTTC. It encodes CATAPNGGSETQYF.

This clone was seen a few times. In DNA, the CDR3 is TGTGCCAGCTCACCGCGGTCCAGCTTCCAAGAGACCCAGTACTTC. This gives the protein CASSPRSSFQETQYF. The chain couples TRBV18 to TRBJ2-5; D is undetermined. Germline-derived CDR1 and CDR2 are KGHSH and LQKENI. The V and J ends lost 3 bases and 1 base respectively, with 12 bases between them. This CDR3 spans 15 amino acids.

The genes are TRBV7-3 and TRBJ2-1, with 7 bases lining up with TRBD1. With V trimmed by 5 bases and J by 4 bases, 5 bases remained unmatched. This CDR3 contains 14 residues. The germline V gene encodes CDR1 SGHTA and CDR2 FQGTGA. The CDR3 bases are TGTGCCAGCAGCCTCCAGGACAGGTACAATGAGCAGTTCTTC. Its translation: CASSLQDRYNEQFF. Drawing the rest from reference TRBV7-3 and TRBJ2-1, the complete variable domain is GAGVSQTPSNKVTEKGKYVELRCDPISGHTALYWYRQSLGQGPEFLIYFQGTGAADDSGLPNDRFFAVRPEGSVSTLKIQRTERGDSAVYLCASSLQDRYNEQFFGPGTRLTVL.

The chain is built from TRBV28 and TRBJ2-7; perhaps TRBD1 as D (6 bases). Trimming took 6 bases from V and 6 from J, leaving 18 bases between them. This CDR3 is 14 amino acids long. The V gene's germline CDR1 is MDHEN and CDR2 SYDVKM. The CDR3 loop is CASRPQGFGGEQYF. The CDR3 bases are TGTGCCAGCAGACCACAGGGATTTGGGGGCGAGCAGTACTTC.

The rearrangement links TRBV7-3 to TRBJ2-2; 10 bases fit TRBD1. There are 16 residues in the CDR3. Germline assignment: CDR1 SGHTA and CDR2 FQGTGA. The trim removed 5 bases at V and 8 bases at J, leaving 11 bases unmatched. CDR3 in DNA: TGTGCCAGCAGCCAGGTCCCGACAGGGGGCGTGGGGGAGCTGTTTTTT. This gives the protein CASSQVPTGGVGELFF.

V is TRBV27 and J is TRBJ1-5, with D possibly being TRBD1 (5 bases). V was pared by 0 bases and J by 10 bases, with 16 bases between. This CDR3 has 15 amino acids. Germline values: CDR1 MNHEY, CDR2 SMNVEV (reference sequence). The DNA of the CDR3 is TGTGCCAGCAGTTTATCGGGGCAGGGAGGTCAACCCCAGCATTTT. Protein product: CASSLSGQGGQPQHF.

V is TRBV18 and J is TRBJ1-1; D not certain. This CDR3 region has 15 residues. Germline CDR1 KGHSH, CDR2 LQKENI. V was shortened by 3 bases and J by 0 bases, with 11 bases between the two germline ends. The CDR3 reads CASSPTSSMNTEAFF. The CDR3 DNA is TGTGCCAGCTCACCTACAAGTTCCATGAACACTGAAGCTTTCTTT.

The gene calls are TRBV9 and TRBJ1-4; D is undetermined. The CDR3 totals 16 residues. CDR1 SGDLS and CDR2 YYNGEE come from the germline V gene. Trimming stripped 4 bases from V and 2 bases from J, with 15 bases between. CDR3 DNA sequence: TGTGCCAGCAGCCGAACGCCCGCGGGGACTAATGAAAAACTGTTTTTT. Translating gives CASSRTPAGTNEKLFF.

The chain employs TRBV18 and TRBJ1-1; 7 positions agree with TRBD1. Trimming took 5 bases from V and 2 from J; bases not matched to a gene: 8. Germline V CDR1 and CDR2: KGHSH, LQKENI. The CDR3 is 15 residues long. Here the CDR3 reads CASSGPGQTNTEAFF. The CDR3 coding sequence is TGTGCCAGCTCAGGGCCGGGACAGACAAACACTGAAGCTTTCTTT.

This chain connects TRBV18 to TRBJ2-2, with 9 bases aligning to TRBD1. Germline-derived CDR1 and CDR2 are KGHSH and LQKENI. V was clipped by 6 bases and J by 3 bases; unmatched bases: 2. The CDR3 is 14 amino acids. CDR3 sequence: CASSRDRDTGELFF. The CDR3 region has the DNA TGTGCCAGCTCGCGGGACAGGGACACCGGGGAGCTGTTTTTT.

V gene TRBV7-2 combines with J gene TRBJ1-2; D not certain. The germline V gene has CDR1 SGHTA and CDR2 FQGNSA. Deletions cut 2 bases from V and 6 bases from J, with 10 bases between. CDR3 size: 13 residues. The chain's CDR3 is CASSLSRRDGYTF. As DNA, the CDR3 is TGTGCCAGCAGCTTAAGCAGGCGAGATGGCTACACCTTC.

This sequence joins TRBV18 and TRBJ1-2; D not certain. Germline CDR1 KGHSH, CDR2 LQKENI. This CDR3 spans 12 amino acids. V was clipped by 2 bases and J by 8 bases, with 9 bases between them. The CDR3 loop reads CASSPGPRGYTF. In nucleotides, the CDR3 is TGTGCCAGCTCACCAGGGCCACGGGGCTACACCTTC.

The V call is TRBV29-1, the J call TRBJ2-3; D not resolved. The CDR3 is 14 amino acids. Per germline, CDR1 SQVTM and CDR2 ANQGSEA. Trimming took 3 bases from V and 0 from J, leaving 10 bases between them. In nucleotides, the CDR3 is TGCAGCGTTGAGGCTACTACTAGCACAGATACGCAGTATTTT. The encoded protein is CSVEATTSTDTQYF.

The V call is TRBV28, the J call TRBJ2-1; maybe TRBD2 (6 bases). V lost 6 bases to trimming and J lost 10 bases, with 13 bases between them. This CDR3 has 12 residues. Germline V lookup: CDR1 MDHEN, CDR2 SYDVKM. The DNA of the CDR3 is TGTGCCAGCAGACCCATGGAGGGGGAGCAGTTCTTC. Amino acid sequence: CASRPMEGEQFF.

The CDR3 reads CSASDYGYTF. The CDR3 bases are TGCAGTGCTAGCGACTATGGCTACACCTTC. The chain has TRBV20-1 and TRBJ1-2; no reliable D call. V dropped 3 bases and J dropped 3 bases, with 2 bases sitting between them. The CDR3 runs 10 residues. Germline V gene lookup returns CDR1 DFQATT and CDR2 SNEGSKA (reference sequence).

The rearrangement uses TRBV29-1 and TRBJ1-2, with D possibly being TRBD1 (5 bases). Germline lookup yields CDR1 SQVTM and CDR2 ANQGSEA. The CDR3 totals 11 residues. With 7 bases removed from V and 6 bases from J, the gap between germline ends came to 12 bases. Here the CDR3 DNA reads TGCAGCGGGACCCTGGACAATGGCTACACCTTC. It encodes CSGTLDNGYTF.

J is TRBJ1-5 and V is TRBV6-1, with 7 bases matching TRBD1. The CDR3 extends over 16 amino acids. The germline gives CDR1 MNHNS, CDR2 SASEGT. V shed 4 bases and J 1 base; nucleotides not matched to a gene: 7. CDR3 in amino acids: CASSVHRGRSNQPQHF. In DNA, the CDR3 is TGTGCCAGCAGTGTTCACAGGGGTAGAAGCAATCAGCCCCAGCATTTT.

The chain couples TRBV6-5 to TRBJ1-1; 7 bases align to TRBD1. Germline V gene data show CDR1 as MNHEY and CDR2 as SVGAGI. V was clipped by 7 bases and J by 3 bases; unmatched bases: 8. This CDR3 has 14 residues. In DNA form, the CDR3 reads TGTGCCAGCACCGGACAGGCCTTAGACACTGAAGCTTTCTTT. Its protein product is CASTGQALDTEAFF.

CDR3 in amino acids: CASIKGASGWSSYNEQFF. CDR3 DNA: TGTGCCAGCATTAAGGGAGCTAGCGGGTGGAGCTCCTACAATGAGCAGTTCTTC. The chain couples TRBV28 to TRBJ2-1, with 8 nucleotides matching TRBD2. The CDR3 sequence is 18 residues long. Germline values: CDR1 MDHEN, CDR2 SYDVKM. Unmatched junction bases numbered 14, after V lost 7 bases and J lost 0 bases.